A selection of T cell receptor beta chains follows, all from one sample in a study of shared T cell receptors in the human thymus. Only in-frame clones appear in the TCRdb table, and some are missing; sequencing was by immunoSEQ multiplex PCR. The profile covers 550,000 to 800,000 clones, with 80% to 90% appearing a single time and roughly 0.01% taken by the ten largest. These same records also appear under a second study, on human thymus T cells.

The source material was thymocytes. The receptor set was obtained from a girl under three years old with a congenital heart defect. CDR3s include the opening cysteine and the closing phenylalanine or tryptophan. The order of the fields is V gene, clone size, J gene, CDR3 length, D gene, CDR3 DNA, CDR3 protein. The D gene is left open where the match is weak. A clone size is listed for some rows: how often the clone was seen (once, few, many), or a class if it is expanded.

>TRBV7-8|once|TRBJ1-1|14|-
TGTGCCAGCAGCTTATACGCTAATTGGACTGAAGCTTTCTTT
CASSLYANWTEAFF
>TRBV7-6|-|TRBJ2-2|17|TRBD2
TGTGCCAGCAGCCCCGTTCGTGGGGGGGCGAACACCGGGGAGCTGTTTTTT
CASSPVRGGANTGELFF
>TRBV6-5|-|TRBJ2-5|14|TRBD1
TGTGCCACGGGTGGGGACAGGGGTCAAGAGACCCAGTACTTC
CATGGDRGQETQYF
>TRBV19|-|TRBJ1-1|14|TRBD1
TGTGCCAGTAGTGACAGGGGGCGGGGCACTGAAGCTTTCTTT
CASSDRGRGTEAFF
>TRBV6-1|-|TRBJ1-1|18|-
TGTGCCAGCAGTGAAGCCGGTTTTATTAGGCAGGGGAACACTGAAGCTTTCTTT
CASSEAGFIRQGNTEAFF
>TRBV28|few|TRBJ1-2|15|-
TGTGCCAGCAGACAGGAGGGGACCCCCTTGGACGGCTACACCTTC
CASRQEGTPLDGYTF
>TRBV10-2|-|TRBJ1-4|13|-
TGCGCCAGCAGCGGAGTACCCCATGAAAAACTGTTTTTT
CASSGVPHEKLFF
>TRBV6-1|-|TRBJ1-2|15|-
TGTGCCAGCAGTGACCGGCAAGGGGCTAACTATGGCTACACCTTC
CASSDRQGANYGYTF
>TRBV9|-|TRBJ2-7|14|-
TGTGCCAGCAGCCTCGCCCAGGGTTATTACGAGCAGTACTTC
CASSLAQGYYEQYF
>TRBV6-5|-|TRBJ1-2|12|-
TGTGCCAGCAGTTACCAGGGAAAAGGCTACACCTTC
CASSYQGKGYTF
>TRBV5-1|few|TRBJ1-1|12|-
TGCGCCAGCAGCTTGGGAGACACTGAAGCTTTCTTT
CASSLGDTEAFF
>TRBV6-6|-|TRBJ2-2|12|-
TGTGCCAGCAGTTCGGAGACCGGGGAGCTGTTTTTT
CASSSETGELFF
>TRBV5-4|-|TRBJ1-2|15|TRBD1
TGTGCCAGCCGTTCGTCTCAACAGGGGTCCTATGGCTACACCTTC
CASRSSQQGSYGYTF
>TRBV2|-|TRBJ1-1|20|-
TGTGCCAGCAGTGAATTCTCGAGGGATCCTGCCGACCCAATGAACACTGAAGCTTTCTTT
CASSEFSRDPADPMNTEAFF
>TRBV4-2|-|TRBJ1-5|14|-
TGTGCCAGCAGCCCAAGGACAGGCAATCAGCCCCAGCATTTT
CASSPRTGNQPQHF
>TRBV18|few|TRBJ2-7|16|-
TGTGCCAGCTCACCACCCTGGACAGGAGGGGCCTACGAGCAGTACTTC
CASSPPWTGGAYEQYF
>TRBV15|-|TRBJ1-4|15|-
TGTGCCACCAGCAGGAGGACAGTAGAAAATGAAAAACTGTTTTTT
CATSRRTVENEKLFF
>TRBV6-5|-|TRBJ1-2|13|-
TGTGCCAGCAGTTACGGCAGGATCTATGGCTACACCTTC
CASSYGRIYGYTF
>TRBV18|-|TRBJ2-7|17|-
TGTGCCAGCTCACCCGCGTTGGGAGCAACCTCCCCCTACGAGCAGTACTTC
CASSPALGATSPYEQYF
>TRBV10-2|-|TRBJ2-3|13|-
TGCGCCAGCAGTGATGGGCACACAGATACGCAGTATTTT
CASSDGHTDTQYF
>TRBV9|-|TRBJ2-3|15|TRBD1
TGTGCCAGCAGCCATTGGAACAGGGGCTTAGATACGCAGTATTTT
CASSHWNRGLDTQYF
>TRBV6-5|-|TRBJ2-7|16|-
TGTGCCAGCAGTTACCGAGTGGGGGCCCCTTACGGCGAGCAGTACTTC
CASSYRVGAPYGEQYF
>TRBV7-6|-|TRBJ2-3|12|TRBD1
TGTGCCAGCAGCTTACCAGGGGGCCCGCAGTATTTT
CASSLPGGPQYF
>TRBV4-1|-|TRBJ2-1|17|TRBD2
TGCGCCAGCAGCCAAGAGAGTAAGCGGGGCGCTCACAATGAGCAGTTCTTC
CASSQESKRGAHNEQFF
>TRBV10-1|once|TRBJ2-3|18|TRBD2
TGCGCCAGCAGTGAGGAGTGGACTAGCGGGCTTGAGGCAGATACGCAGTATTTT
CASSEEWTSGLEADTQYF
>TRBV5-1|once|TRBJ2-1|16|TRBD1
TGCGCCAGCAGTAAGAAAACCGGGACAGAGGGGAATGAGCAGTTCTTC
CASSKKTGTEGNEQFF
>TRBV2|-|TRBJ2-4|16|TRBD2
TGTGCCAGCAGTGAACAGCGGGGGAGTCCCAAAAACATTCAGTACTTC
CASSEQRGSPKNIQYF
>TRBV7-9|-|TRBJ1-2|15|-
TGTGCCAGCAGCCCGAGGCAGGGTCGGCACTATGGCTACACCTTC
CASSPRQGRHYGYTF
>TRBV2|few|TRBJ2-5|15|TRBD2
TGTGCCAGCAGGGGTAGCGGGGGGGCCTCGGAGACCCAGTACTTC
CASRGSGGASETQYF
>TRBV11-2|-|TRBJ2-7|13|-
TGTGCCAGCAGCTTAGACCCCTCCCACGAGCAGTACTTC
CASSLDPSHEQYF
>TRBV7-2|-|TRBJ2-6|15|-
TGTGCCAGCAGCTCGAGGGAGGCTGGGGCCAACGTCCTGACTTTC
CASSSREAGANVLTF
>TRBV4-2|-|TRBJ2-1|16|TRBD2
TGTGCCAGCAGCCCAGTCTCGGGGGGGCGGCAATGTGAGCAGTTCTTC
CASSPVSGGRQCEQFF
>TRBV5-6|-|TRBJ1-6|16|-
TGTGCCAGCAGCCAACATGTGCGGGGTGTAGATTCACCCCTCCACTTT
CASSQHVRGVDSPLHF
>TRBV5-1|-|TRBJ2-1|17|TRBD2
TGCGCCAGCAGCTTGGCAGCTCTGCGGGGGGGAGAATATGAGCAGTTCTTC
CASSLAALRGGEYEQFF
>TRBV7-7|-|TRBJ1-1|13|-
TGTGCCAGCAGCTTGACGGGGAACACTGAAGCTTTCTTT
CASSLTGNTEAFF
>TRBV27|once|TRBJ1-2|17|-
TGTGCCAGCAGTTTACGAGGGGGTAGGGGTACGAACTATGGCTACACCTTC
CASSLRGGRGTNYGYTF
>TRBV5-4|-|TRBJ2-1|12|-
TGTGCCAGCAGCCCCTCAGTCAATGAGCAGTTCTTC
CASSPSVNEQFF
>TRBV19|-|TRBJ2-7|13|-
TGTGCCAGTAGTCAGGGGTCTACCTACGAGCAGTACTTC
CASSQGSTYEQYF
>TRBV18|few|TRBJ2-3|17|TRBD2
TGTGCCAGCTCACCTCCGGGACTAGCGGCCTGCACAGATACGCAGTATTTT
CASSPPGLAACTDTQYF
>TRBV19|-|TRBJ1-1|13|-
TGTGCCAGTAGTATGGAAGGGGACACTGAAGCTTTCTTT
CASSMEGDTEAFF